These 10 T cell receptor beta chains were all obtained from the same sample, sequenced in a study of control samples from healthy donors and cancer patients. TCRdb's table, derived via immunoSEQ multiplex PCR, lists solely in-frame clones and lacks some. The repertoire holds 90,000 to 120,000 clones, almost 85% seen once, with around 6.2% in the top ten. Sequenced sample: blood. These TCRs come from a man aged 18 to 30 in good health.

This clone was counted a few times. The chain has TRBV6-1 and TRBJ2-1, with D perhaps assigned TRBD1 or TRBD2 (7 bases each). In germline, CDR1 is MNHNS, CDR2 SASEGT. V lost 3 bases, J lost 1 base, and 16 bases lay in between. The CDR3 spans 17 residues. The CDR3 DNA sequence: TGTGCCAGCAGTGATTGGGCAGGGGGAGGGTCCTACAATGAGCAGTTCTTC. Translation: CASSDWAGGGSYNEQFF.

This clone was seen only a few times. The chain combines TRBV30 with TRBJ2-4; D not certain. The CDR3 loop spans 14 amino acids. V was shortened by 0 bases and J by 0 bases, with 6 bases between the two germline ends. CDR1 is GTSNPN, CDR2 SVGIG, per germline (reference sequence). As DNA, the CDR3 is TGTGCCTGGAGTGTTCGAGCAGCCAAAAACATTCAGTACTTC. This codes for CAWSVRAAKNIQYF.

The chain is built from TRBV2 and TRBJ1-2, with D unclear. The CDR3 runs to 14 residues. V was cut by 7 bases and J by 0 bases, with 12 bases left in between. Germline CDR1 is SNHLY and CDR2 is FYNNEI. This CDR3 is CASNRNGPNYGYTF. The CDR3 nucleotides read TGTGCCAGCAATCGGAACGGCCCTAACTATGGCTACACCTTC.

This chain links TRBV4-3 with TRBJ1-2; a possible D gene is TRBD1 (6 bases). Trimming removed 0 bases from V and 0 bases from J, with 8 bases in between. Germline CDR1 is LGHNA and CDR2 is YSLEER. The CDR3 is made up of 15 amino acids. The CDR3 DNA reads TGCGCCAGCAGCCAAGACAGGGGTACTAACTATGGCTACACCTTC. It yields the protein CASSQDRGTNYGYTF.

The rearrangement joins TRBV4-1 to TRBJ1-2, with TRBD1 matching 11 bases. The CDR3 totals 18 residues. Looked up from germline, CDR1 is MGHRA and CDR2 is YSYEKL. V shed 5 bases, J shed 4 bases, and the junction held 15 bases outside the gene matches. The CDR3 DNA reads TGCGCCAGCAGCGACCCGGGGACAGGGGGATTGGTCCTCTATGGCTACACCTTC. It yields the protein CASSDPGTGGLVLYGYTF.

The chain employs TRBV25-1 and TRBJ1-4, with 12 bases fitting TRBD1. CDR3 length: 15 residues. Germline-derived CDR1 and CDR2 are MGHDK and SYGVNS. The V segment lost 6 bases and the J segment 8 bases; nucleotides outside the gene matches: 7. CDR3: CASSGRDRGREKLFF. The CDR3 DNA sequence: TGTGCCAGCAGCGGACGGGACAGGGGGCGCGAAAAACTGTTTTTT.

This clone was recorded a few times. This chain joins TRBV11-2 and TRBJ2-4; possible D gene TRBD1, 6 bases. CDR3 length: 16 amino acids. CDR1 is SGHAT and CDR2 is FQNNGV in the germline V gene. V was cut by 0 bases and J by 0 bases, with 9 bases left in between. This CDR3 reads CASSLDYRVAKNIQYF. CDR3 bases: TGTGCCAGCAGCTTAGATTACAGGGTAGCCAAAAACATTCAGTACTTC.

A note on this clone: Distinct nucleotide sequences in the sample also encode this CDR3. The DNA for the CDR3 is TGTGCCAGCAGTCCAGGGGGCCATGGCTACACCTTC. It is translated as CASSPGGHGYTF. The gene calls are TRBV28 and TRBJ1-2, with 8 bases lining up with TRBD1. V dropped 5 bases and J dropped 6; count of bases not matched to a gene: 2. The CDR3 runs 12 residues. Germline V gives CDR1 MDHEN, CDR2 SYDVKM.

V and J are TRBV2 and TRBJ1-3; no reliable D call. The CDR3 length is 16 residues. Looked up from germline, CDR1 is SNHLY and CDR2 is FYNNEI. With 7 bases removed from V and 0 bases from J, the gap between germline ends came to 16 bases. CDR3 coding DNA: TGTGCCAGCACCGATCGGCCCCGGAGCTCTGGAAACACCATATATTTT. Translation: CASTDRPRSSGNTIYF.

This clone occurred a few times. This chain connects TRBV28 to TRBJ1-1; D is uncertain. Trimming stripped 5 bases from V and 1 base from J, with 5 bases between. Germline CDR1 reads MDHEN; CDR2 reads SYDVKM. The CDR3 has 12 residues. CDR3: CASSRTNTEAFF. CDR3 nucleotide sequence: TGTGCCAGCAGTCGGACGAACACTGAAGCTTTCTTT.